What follows is one T cell receptor (beta chain) and its context. In the authors' methods: Nucleated cell number was recorded as an estimate derived from reference gene primer amplification. This table comes from immunoSEQ multiplex PCR, and its TCRdb copy is limited to in-frame clones, with some not included. V, J and clone size derive from that table, while D and trimming were established from the DNA sequence. The sample records tens of thousands of clones, about 87% being singletons. The CDR3 totals 13 residues. V was clipped by 7 bases and J by 1 base, with 10 bases between them. Germline V lookup: CDR1 MNHNY, CDR2 SVGAGI (reference sequence). This sample is part of a study of blood T cell repertoires in COVID-19.

The receptor comes from a man aged 45-65 years with active COVID-19. The rearrangement joins TRBV6-6 to TRBJ1-1; the D is unclear. Sample: peripheral blood. This CDR3 reads CASTSGSNTEAFF. The CDR3 DNA sequence: TGTGCCAGCACATCGGGGTCGAACACTGAAGCTTTCTTT.